This T cell receptor (beta chain) appears in the sequencing data of a study of T cell changes during pregnancy in multiple sclerosis. Here immunoSEQ multiplex PCR was the method, and the copy in TCRdb shows in-frame clones only, minus some. Of tens of thousands of clones in the sample, roughly nine tenths were seen once. With 4 bases clipped from V and 5 bases from J, the junction kept 7 bases outside the gene matches. CDR1 is SEHNR, CDR2 FQNEAQ, per germline (reference sequence). This CDR3 is built from 14 residues. Sequencing was performed on peripheral blood, taken after pregnancy. The chain carries TRBV7-9 and TRBJ2-7, with 8 bases identical to TRBD1. This TCR was recovered from a female donor in good health, enrolled as a control in a pregnancy study. CDR3 residues: CASSSGQGMDEQYF. Here the CDR3 DNA reads TGTGCCAGCAGCTCCGGACAGGGAATGGACGAGCAGTACTTC.